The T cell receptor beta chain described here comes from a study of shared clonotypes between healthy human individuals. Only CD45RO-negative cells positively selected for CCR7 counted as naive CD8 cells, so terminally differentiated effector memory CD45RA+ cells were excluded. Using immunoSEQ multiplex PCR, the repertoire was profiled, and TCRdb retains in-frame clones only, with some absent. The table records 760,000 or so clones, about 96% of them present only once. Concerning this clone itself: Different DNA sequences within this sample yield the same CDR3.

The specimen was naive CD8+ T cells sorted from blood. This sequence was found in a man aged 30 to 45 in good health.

CDR3 nucleotides: TGTGCCAGCAGCCCAGGGCCATCCTACGAGCAGTACTTC. This codes for CASSPGPSYEQYF. The chain combines TRBV5-4 with TRBJ2-7, with TRBD1 as a possible D gene (5 bases). The CDR3 contains 13 residues. V was trimmed by 4 bases and J by 1 base, leaving 9 bases between them. Germline V lookup: CDR1 SGHNT, CDR2 YYREEE (reference sequence).